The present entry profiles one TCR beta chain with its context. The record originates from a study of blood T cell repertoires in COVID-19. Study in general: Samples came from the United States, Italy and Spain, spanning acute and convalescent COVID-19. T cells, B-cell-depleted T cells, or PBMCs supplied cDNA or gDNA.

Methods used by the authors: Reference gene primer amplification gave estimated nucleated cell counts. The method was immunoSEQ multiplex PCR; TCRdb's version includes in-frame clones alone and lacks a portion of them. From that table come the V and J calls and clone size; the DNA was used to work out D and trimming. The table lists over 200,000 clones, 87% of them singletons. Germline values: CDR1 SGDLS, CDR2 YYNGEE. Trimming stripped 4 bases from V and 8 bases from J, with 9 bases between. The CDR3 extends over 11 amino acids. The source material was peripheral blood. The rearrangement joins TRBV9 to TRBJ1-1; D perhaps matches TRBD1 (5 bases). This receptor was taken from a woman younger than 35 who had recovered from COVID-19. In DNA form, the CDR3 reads TGTGCCAGCAGCTGGGGGGGAGAAGCTTTCTTT. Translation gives CASSWGGEAFF.